A single sample is the source of the 21 T cell receptor beta chains below, sequenced in a study of blood T cell repertoires in COVID-19. Sequencing was performed with immunoSEQ multiplex PCR; in TCRdb, only in-frame clones are kept and a portion is missing. The sample contains roughly 200,000 clones, roughly 88% of which appear only once. Sequencing was done on a sample of PBMCs or T cells enriched from blood (not recorded which). These receptors were obtained from a middle-aged man with acute COVID-19.

The chain has TRBV7-8 and TRBJ1-5, with 10 bases lining up with TRBD1. Germline-derived CDR1 and CDR2 are SGHVS and FQNEAQ. This CDR3 has 15 amino acids. V trimming: 6 bases; J trimming: 2 bases; junction bases outside the gene matches: 4. This chain's CDR3 is CASRTGTGGNQPQHF. The CDR3 coding sequence is TGTGCCAGCAGGACCGGGACAGGGGGCAATCAGCCCCAGCATTTT.

The chain carries TRBV6-2 or TRBV6-3 and TRBJ2-4, with 7 positions matching TRBD2. V shed 5 bases, J shed 5 bases, and the junction held 9 bases outside the gene matches. Germline loops: CDR1 MNHEY, CDR2 SVGEGT. This CDR3 region has 15 residues. DNA for the CDR3: TGTGCCAGCAGTCCCCTGGTGGGAGGGGAAAACATTCAGTACTTC. This translates into CASSPLVGGENIQYF.

The V gene is TRBV3-1 (or the pseudogene TRBV3-2), the J gene TRBJ2-7; D gene unclear. CDR3 length: 14 amino acids. From germline, CDR1 is LGHDT and CDR2 YNNKEL (reference sequence). Trimming stripped 3 bases from V and 4 bases from J, with 13 bases between. In DNA, the CDR3 is TGTGCCAGCAGCCACCTAGACCCTTCGTACGAGCAGTACTTC. Translation: CASSHLDPSYEQYF.

V gene TRBV20-1 combines with J gene TRBJ2-7; 7 nucleotides match TRBD1. The length of the CDR3 is 14 residues. The V segment lost 3 bases and the J segment 4 bases; nucleotides outside the gene matches: 9. Per the germline V gene, CDR1 is DFQATT and CDR2 is SNEGSKA (reference sequence). DNA of the CDR3: TGCAGTGCTAGTCTTCAGGGACAGCAATACGAGCAGTACTTC. This codes for CSASLQGQQYEQYF.

This clone turned up a few times. The rearrangement joins TRBV18 to TRBJ1-1; no clear D gene. CDR1 is KGHSH, CDR2 LQKENI, per germline. The CDR3 contains 14 residues. Trimming took 2 bases from V and 3 from J, leaving 10 bases between them. In nucleotides, the CDR3 is TGTGCCAGCTCACCAGTCAGGAGGGACACTGAAGCTTTCTTT. The encoded protein is CASSPVRRDTEAFF.

This chain joins TRBV19 and TRBJ2-7; D gene uncertain. The CDR3 runs to 12 residues. With 3 bases removed from V and 4 bases from J, the gap between germline ends came to 7 bases. Germline V lookup: CDR1 LNHDA, CDR2 SQIVND (reference sequence). CDR3 sequence: CASSMSRYEQYF. Written as DNA, the CDR3 is TGTGCCAGTAGTATGTCCAGGTACGAGCAGTACTTC. The full variable domain, rest sourced from reference TRBV19 and TRBJ2-7, is DGGITQSPKYLFRKEGQNVTLSCEQNLNHDAMYWYRQDPGQGLRLIYYSQIVNDFQKGDIAEGYSVSREKKESFPLTVTSAQKNPTAFYLCASSMSRYEQYFGPGTRLTVT.

The rearrangement uses TRBV18 and TRBJ2-7, with 14 bases that match TRBD2. This CDR3 region has 18 residues. Germline CDR1 is KGHSH and CDR2 is LQKENI. V lost 4 bases to trimming and J lost 2 bases; unmatched junction nucleotides: 10. CDR3 sequence: CASSQMGLAGDGPYEQYF. CDR3 DNA: TGTGCCAGCTCACAAATGGGACTAGCGGGAGATGGGCCCTACGAGCAGTACTTC.

V and J are TRBV12-3 or TRBV12-4 and TRBJ2-7; D might be TRBD2 (6 bases). The CDR3 totals 10 residues. Trimming took off 8 bases at V and 6 bases at J, with 8 bases between the two ends. CDR3 in DNA: TGTGCCAGCGGGGGAGGCGAGCAGTACTTC. This codes for CASGGGEQYF.

The chain carries TRBV4-1 and TRBJ2-7; 8 positions match TRBD2. The CDR3 has 16 residues. Looked up from germline, CDR1 is MGHRA and CDR2 is YSYEKL. Germline trimming cut 4 bases from V and 3 bases from J; bases unmatched to any gene: 11. CDR3 sequence: CASSLTTGTSGYEQYF. Written as DNA, the CDR3 is TGCGCCAGCAGCCTTACAACCGGGACTAGTGGCTACGAGCAGTACTTC.

The V call is TRBV7-2, the J call TRBJ2-7; D is perhaps TRBD1 (6 bases). V shed 5 bases and J shed 5 bases, with 19 bases lying between them. The CDR3 is made up of 15 amino acids. CDR1 and CDR2 from the germline V gene are SGHTA and FQGNSA. CDR3 in amino acids: CASSRSRQVQNEQYF. The CDR3 nucleotides read TGTGCCAGCAGCCGGTCAAGACAGGTTCAAAACGAGCAGTACTTC.

This sequence joins TRBV30 and TRBJ2-3, with D possibly being TRBD2 (6 bases). Germline V gene data show CDR1 as GTSNPN and CDR2 as SVGIG (reference sequence). Trimming stripped 5 bases from V and 0 bases from J, with 18 bases between. This CDR3 region has 16 residues. Here the CDR3 reads CAWAPDLASSTDTQYF. For the CDR3, the DNA is TGTGCCTGGGCCCCTGACCTAGCGTCTAGCACAGATACGCAGTATTTT.

This rearrangement joins TRBV18 to TRBJ2-7; D might be TRBD2 (7 bases). V lost 3 bases and J lost 0, with 12 bases in between. This CDR3 has 15 amino acids. Germline CDR1 and CDR2: KGHSH and LQKENI. The CDR3 DNA reads TGTGCCAGCTCACCCGGGAGGACAGACTCCTACGAGCAGTACTTC. Its translation: CASSPGRTDSYEQYF.

The count of this clone is one. V is TRBV6-5 and J is TRBJ2-2; perhaps TRBD1 as D (5 bases). V lost 11 bases and J 5 bases, leaving 18 bases between the germline ends. Looked up from germline, CDR1 is MNHEY and CDR2 is SVGAGI. The CDR3 is made up of 14 amino acids. The chain's CDR3 is CAGSEDRRTGELFF. For the CDR3, the DNA is TGTGCCGGGTCAGAAGACAGAAGGACCGGGGAGCTGTTTTTT.

The CDR3 here is CASSRTGTYEQYF. CDR3 nucleotide sequence: TGTGCCAGCAGCCGGACGGGGACCTACGAGCAGTACTTC. V gene TRBV3-1 (or the pseudogene TRBV3-2) combines with J gene TRBJ2-7; TRBD2 might be the D (5 bases). Between the trimmed V and J ends, which lost 4 bases and 2 bases, there was a span of 9 bases. The germline V gene has CDR1 LGHDT and CDR2 YNNKEL (reference sequence). This CDR3 has 13 amino acids.

The J gene is TRBJ2-7, the V gene TRBV18; TRBD2 matches 10 bases. Trimming at V came to 3 bases and at J to 7 bases, leaving 15 bases not matched to a gene. This CDR3 contains 17 residues. The germline gives CDR1 KGHSH, CDR2 LQKENI. CDR3 amino acids: CASSPALAGVSLREQYF. DNA for the CDR3: TGTGCCAGCTCACCGGCTCTAGCGGGAGTGTCACTTCGGGAGCAGTACTTC.

This clone came up once. This chain connects TRBV19 to TRBJ1-1, with D maybe TRBD1 (6 bases). Germline V gene sequence: CDR1 LNHDA, CDR2 SQIVND (reference sequence). The CDR3 loop spans 15 amino acids. Trimming removed 4 bases at V and 2 bases at J, with 14 bases between. CDR3 region: CASSSRGRENTEAFF. For the CDR3, the DNA is TGTGCCAGTAGTAGCAGGGGCCGGGAAAACACTGAAGCTTTCTTT.

V and J are TRBV7-9 and TRBJ1-1; no reliable D call. The CDR3 length is 12 residues. Germline V gene sequence: CDR1 SEHNR, CDR2 FQNEAQ (reference sequence). Trimming shortened V by 5 bases and J by 5 bases, and 9 bases separated the two germline ends. Written as DNA, the CDR3 is TGTGCCAGCAGCCTAAGAACGACTGAAGCTTTCTTT. Amino acids: CASSLRTTEAFF.

The J gene is TRBJ1-2, the V gene TRBV27, with 7 bases identical to TRBD1. V shed 10 bases, J shed 8 bases, and the junction held 13 bases outside the gene matches. Germline assignment: CDR1 MNHEY and CDR2 SMNVEV (reference sequence). The CDR3 totals 13 residues. CDR3 sequence (DNA): TGTGCCACCCGCCGGGACAGCCTTGGGGGCTACACCTTC. It codes for CATRRDSLGGYTF.

J is TRBJ1-4 and V is TRBV2, with TRBD1 matching over 7 bases. The CDR3 extends over 13 amino acids. Unmatched junction bases numbered 6, after V lost 6 bases and J lost 8 bases. Germline V lookup: CDR1 SNHLY, CDR2 FYNNEI. The CDR3: CASSVDREEKLFF. The CDR3 region has the DNA TGTGCCAGCAGCGTTGACAGGGAGGAAAAACTGTTTTTT.

The chain has TRBV30 and TRBJ1-5, with 8 bases lining up with TRBD1. Trimming at V came to 5 bases and at J to 0 bases, leaving 18 bases not matched to a gene. The CDR3 runs to 19 residues. The germline V gene encodes CDR1 GTSNPN and CDR2 SVGIG (reference sequence). The CDR3 nucleotides read TGTGCCTGGGGTCAATCCGGACAGGGAGGACTATATAGCAATCAGCCCCAGCATTTT. It encodes CAWGQSGQGGLYSNQPQHF.

This chain joins TRBV11-2 and TRBJ2-7, with D uncertain. This CDR3 contains 16 residues. CDR1 and CDR2 from the germline V gene are SGHAT and FQNNGV. V gave up 5 bases and J gave up 3 bases, with 20 bases separating them. The CDR3 sequence is CASSGRQAAIIYEQYF. The CDR3 nucleotides read TGTGCCAGCAGCGGCAGACAAGCCGCTATCATCTACGAGCAGTACTTC. Filled out from reference TRBV11-2 and TRBJ2-7, the complete variable domain reads EAGVAQSPRYKIIEKRQSVAFWCNPISGHATLYWYQQILGQGPKLLIQFQNNGVVDDSQLPKDRFSAERLKGVDSTLKIQPAKLEDSAVYLCASSGRQAAIIYEQYFGPGTRLTVT.